This entry concerns a single TCR beta chain. What antigen it recognizes has not been identified. Base qualities are not provided; no much larger clone lies one nucleotide away. The sample is drawn from a study of blood T cell repertoires in COVID-19 (dated by TCRdb to about 2020). About the investigation overall: Collaborator samples came from the United States, Italy and Spain and covered acute and convalescent phases of COVID-19. The prospective study material was composed of cDNA or gDNA derived from T cells, B-cell-depleted T cells, or PBMCs. The dataset comprised deeply sampled blood TCRbeta repertoires from subjects exposed to, actively infected with, or recovered from COVID-19. A freely available public database, intended as a resource for researchers studying the immune response to SARS-CoV-2, is where the repertoires were released. The samples were drawn from the first 160 participants of the ongoing ImmuneRACE study and from under 1,500 subjects provided by 6 global collaborators. Nearly every sample came with metadata listing a de-identified subject ID, COVID-19 status, age in years and sex. Where available, HLA class I and class II types were obtained from metadata supplied by the sample provider rather than from assay-based typing.

General study outcomes and caveats: The amount of clinical and demographic metadata varied by source and participant and was provided uncurated.

The immunoSEQ Assay, a bias-controlled multiplex PCR, was used to amplify TCRbeta CDR3 regions from genomic DNA. Turning to the authors' computational methods: Within the assay, amplification of reference gene primers was used to estimate how many nucleated cells each sample contained. To quantify the absolute abundance of each unique TCRbeta CDR3 rearrangement, sequence reads were collapsed and filtered. For each sample, productive Simpson clonality was calculated by taking the square root of Simpson's diversity index across productive rearrangements. What TCRdb holds here is the immuneACCESS table cut down to in-frame rearrangements. Part of the clones is not present; checked against another copy, under half of the missing clones reflect an unresolved V gene, and the others are unexplained. V, J and clone size are those of that table, while D and trimming were read from the DNA. Within this sample are about 440,000 clones, with about 85% of them counted one time only. The ten largest clones capture approximately 2% of the sample.

Enrolling through a virtual design, the prospective study's participants ranged in age from roughly 18 to 95 years and lived across about two dozen United States geographic areas. Cohort assignment in the prospective study relied on participant-reported clinical history from a screening survey and a study questionnaire. In the prospective study, mobile phlebotomists collected whole blood, serum and a nasopharyngeal or oropharyngeal swab from each participant. Additional blood draws and questionnaires over an approximately two-month period could optionally be provided by prospective study participants. Blood samples from the prospective study were shipped frozen or at room temperature prior to DNA extraction. Ends trimmed: V by 4 bases, J by 4 bases; bases unmatched to a gene: 9. The CDR3 starts with the cysteine, ends with the phenylalanine, and has 16 residues. Only CDR3 DNA is held: 48 bases, read in frame from base 1. CDR1 and CDR2 are read off the germline V gene (reference sequence) as PRHDT and FYEKMQ.

The sample comprised PBMCs or T cells enriched from blood (not recorded which). The sequence was collected from a woman between 18 and 30 years old with acute COVID-19. The rearrangement combines TRBV13 with TRBJ2-1; the junction holds 8 bases that match TRBD2. The nucleotide sequence reads as follows: TGTGCCAGCAGCTCCTTCAGCGGGGGACTGTACAATGAGCAGTTCTTC. This sequence encodes CASSSFSGGLYNEQFF.